The entry that follows covers one T cell receptor (beta chain) sequence. The data originate from a study of early T cells in non-severe SARS-CoV-2 infection. TCRdb reprocessed the 5' RACE reads with MiXCR, giving one entry per CDR3 protein. Altogether 45,000 to 55,000 distinct CDR3 sequences are present, roughly 6.5% being singletons, with the ten largest covering around 3.9%. The CDR3 spans 13 residues. V lost 8 bases, J lost 2 bases, and 12 bases lay in between. Germline-derived CDR1 and CDR2 are MNHNS and SASEGT. The V and J genes are TRBV6-1 and TRBJ2-5; D is unclear. The sample consisted of whole blood. The receptor was isolated from an adult who was a healthcare worker with PCR-confirmed SARS-CoV-2 infection or an uninfected control (not recorded which). The CDR3 sequence: CASDPRQQETQYF. CDR3 DNA sequence: TGTGCCAGCGACCCTCGGCAGCAAGAGACCCAGTACTTC.